This record covers a single T cell receptor beta chain. The antigen is not known. PCR used 60 Vbeta primers and 13 Jbeta primers. TCRdb's copy holds only in-frame clones and misses some; the assay was immunoSEQ multiplex PCR. The sample carries about 140,000 clones, roughly 83% recorded once. This sample is part of a study of cytomegalovirus exposure and HLA in healthy donors. Study-wide background: Genetic ancestry analysis placed around 76% of the 398 donors that were genotyped in the Caucasian-associated cluster. General observations from the study: Prediction of most subjects' HLA-A and HLA-B alleles by TCR beta sequences was reportedly accurate. The listing of 150 or so TCR beta chains classed them as cytomegalovirus-associated. Being indistinguishable, some V segments were excluded, TRBV6-2 and TRBV6-3 among them.

V lost 6 bases to trimming and J lost 2 bases; unmatched junction nucleotides: 6. CDR1 is SGHDT, CDR2 YYEEEE, per germline. The CDR3 has 16 amino acids. The TCR was taken from a man aged 35 to 55 in good health and CMV-seropositive. V gene TRBV5-6 combines with J gene TRBJ1-6, with 9 nucleotides matching TRBD1. The sequenced sample consisted of PBMCs. The CDR3 nucleotides are TGTGCCAGCATCCAACAGGGGGCAACCTATAATTCACCCCTCCACTTT. This encodes CASIQQGATYNSPLHF.